Shown below are 21 T cell receptor beta chains from a single sample sequenced in a study of blood T cell repertoires in COVID-19 (TCRdb year 2020). Library prep was done by the immunoSEQ multiplex PCR assay. TCRdb stores this immuneACCESS table with in-frame sequences only. Part of the clones is absent; in the studies checked, under half of the shortfall reflects unresolved V genes, and no reason is known for the rest. A total of over 140,000 clones appear in this sample, roughly 76% of them only once. More than 8.5% of the sample is taken by the ten largest. Material for sequencing was peripheral blood. Receptors originate from a woman between 45 and 65 years old with active or convalescent COVID-19.

V gene TRBV30 combines with J gene TRBJ2-2; 11 bases agree with TRBD2. CDR1 and CDR2 (germline): GTSNPN, SVGIG (reference sequence). This CDR3 comprises 17 residues. The junction had 10 bases not matched to a gene; V was cut back by 3 bases and J by 4 bases. CDR3 coding DNA: TGTGCCTGGAGCCGGCCCATTAGCGGGAGGGGCACCGGGGAGCTGTTTTTT. Encoded protein: CAWSRPISGRGTGELFF.

This clone has just one count. V is TRBV30 and J is TRBJ2-1; 8 bases match TRBD2. The CDR3 runs 16 residues. Trimming at V came to 1 base and at J to 9 bases, leaving 14 bases not matched to a gene. Germline V gene lookup returns CDR1 GTSNPN and CDR2 SVGIG (reference sequence). CDR3 coding DNA: TGTGCCTGGAGTGCCGAGGGGAGCGGGAGCTTAGGTGAGCAGTTCTTC. This codes for CAWSAEGSGSLGEQFF.

Note on this clone: Other DNA sequences in this sample translate to the same CDR3. This rearrangement joins TRBV6-2 or TRBV6-3 to TRBJ1-6; D is uncertain. The ends were cut back, 6 bases at V and 4 bases at J, with 7 bases in the middle. Germline CDR1 MNHEY, CDR2 SVGEGT. The CDR3 has 13 residues. CDR3 nucleotide sequence: TGTGCCAGCAGCCCCCCATATAATTCACCCCTCCACTTT. Amino acid sequence: CASSPPYNSPLHF.

The V call is TRBV13, the J call TRBJ1-4, with D perhaps TRBD1 (6 bases). Trimming stripped 4 bases from V and 4 bases from J, with 10 bases between. Germline CDR1 and CDR2: PRHDT and FYEKMQ (reference sequence). The length of the CDR3 is 14 residues. For the CDR3, the DNA is TGTGCCAGCAGCTCAGGGGCCCTTAATGAAAAACTGTTTTTT. This encodes CASSSGALNEKLFF.

J is TRBJ2-7 and V is TRBV6-5; D remains unclear. With 7 bases removed from V and 0 bases from J, the gap between germline ends came to 13 bases. The CDR3 runs 14 residues. Germline loops: CDR1 MNHEY, CDR2 SVGAGI. The CDR3 loop reads CASTPRLTSYEQYF. DNA for the CDR3: TGTGCCAGCACCCCCCGCCTAACCTCCTACGAGCAGTACTTC.

The chain recombines TRBV18 with TRBJ2-7, with 9 bases aligning to TRBD2. The CDR3 extends over 14 amino acids. V shed 2 bases and J 2 bases; nucleotides not matched to a gene: 1. Germline loops: CDR1 KGHSH, CDR2 LQKENI. CDR3 coding DNA: TGTGCCAGCTCACCAGGGACTAGCACCTACGAGCAGTACTTC. Encoded protein: CASSPGTSTYEQYF.

The chain has TRBV10-3 and TRBJ1-2; weak D call: TRBD1 (6 bases). Germline CDR1 and CDR2: ENHRY and SYGVKD. V was clipped by 6 bases and J by 5 bases, with 19 bases between them. The CDR3 sequence is 15 residues long. The CDR3, as DNA: TGTGCCATCAGCGACCCCGACAGGTTTGAATATGGCTACACCTTC. Residues: CAISDPDRFEYGYTF.

The CDR3: CAWSAGVFGNTIYF. CDR3 coding DNA: TGTGCCTGGAGTGCAGGGGTCTTTGGAAACACCATATATTTT. J is TRBJ1-3 and V is TRBV30, with D maybe TRBD1 (6 bases). The V end was cut by 1 base, the J end by 3 bases, with 10 bases between. This CDR3 spans 14 amino acids. CDR1 and CDR2 (germline): GTSNPN, SVGIG (reference sequence).

The J gene is TRBJ1-1, the V gene TRBV5-1, with 9 bases fitting TRBD1. The CDR3 runs 16 residues. After removal of 4 bases from V and 2 bases from J, the junction contained 9 bases not matched to a gene. Per germline, CDR1 SGHRS and CDR2 YFSETQ. The CDR3 protein is CASSRDWDRANTEAFF. Here the CDR3 DNA reads TGCGCCAGCAGCCGGGACTGGGACAGGGCAAACACTGAAGCTTTCTTT.

V and J are TRBV15 and TRBJ1-1, with unresolved D. The CDR3 covers 13 residues. V lost 8 bases to trimming and J lost 0 bases, with 10 bases between them. Germline V lookup: CDR1 LNHNV, CDR2 YYDKDF (reference sequence). In nucleotides, the CDR3 is TGTGCCACCCGGGAGGGAATGAACACTGAAGCTTTCTTT. As protein: CATREGMNTEAFF.

The chain joins TRBV6-6 to TRBJ2-3; 9 bases are shared with TRBD2. With V trimmed by 4 bases and J by 5 bases, 7 bases remained unmatched. Germline CDR1 is MNHNY and CDR2 is SVGAGI (reference sequence). This CDR3 contains 15 residues. CDR3 nucleotide sequence: TGTGCCAGCAGTTTTTCGACTAGCGGCGGAGATACGCAGTATTTT. Protein sequence: CASSFSTSGGDTQYF.

Only a few counts were recorded for this clone. The chain carries TRBV2 and TRBJ2-2; 10 nucleotides align to TRBD2. CDR3 size: 15 residues. Germline V gene lookup returns CDR1 SNHLY and CDR2 FYNNEI. V was clipped by 4 bases and J by 5 bases; unmatched bases: 4. CDR3 in amino acids: CASSVSSGRTGELFF. The CDR3 nucleotides read TGTGCCAGCAGTGTTAGTAGCGGGAGGACCGGGGAGCTGTTTTTT.

The chain has TRBV5-1 and TRBJ1-6, with TRBD1 matching over 8 bases. Germline V gene data show CDR1 as SGHRS and CDR2 as YFSETQ. CDR3 length: 14 residues. The V and J ends lost 2 bases and 15 bases, in that order; junction bases with no gene match: 10. CDR3 DNA sequence: TGCGCCAGCAGCTTTGAGTCCTTTACAGGGGGCCTCCACTTT. The encoded protein is CASSFESFTGGLHF.

The CDR3 bases are TGCAGTGCTGGGCCTCTGAAGGAGCAGTACTTC. Its protein product is CSAGPLKEQYF. The gene calls are TRBV20-1 and TRBJ2-7, with D uncertain. The germline V gene has CDR1 DFQATT and CDR2 SNEGSKA (reference sequence). The CDR3 covers 11 residues. The ends were cut back, 5 bases at V and 7 bases at J, with 12 bases in the middle.

The chain links TRBV11-2 to TRBJ2-7, with TRBD2 identical over 14 bases. This CDR3 is built from 15 residues. The V gene end was trimmed by 6 bases and the J gene end by 3 bases; junction bases not matched to a gene: 4. CDR1 and CDR2 (germline): SGHAT, FQNNGV. In DNA form, the CDR3 reads TGTGCCAGCAGGGACGGGACTAGCGGGGGCTACGAGCAGTACTTC. It codes for CASRDGTSGGYEQYF.

The rearrangement links TRBV5-1 to TRBJ2-3; TRBD2 matches at 9 bases. V shed 3 bases and J 6 bases; nucleotides not matched to a gene: 5. The CDR3 sequence is 14 residues long. Germline V lookup: CDR1 SGHRS, CDR2 YFSETQ. CDR3 protein: CASSSGTSLDTQYF. In DNA form, the CDR3 reads TGCGCCAGCAGCTCCGGGACTAGCTTGGATACGCAGTATTTT.

The J gene is TRBJ2-1, the V gene TRBV5-6; TRBD2 matches at 10 bases. The CDR3 covers 17 residues. Germline CDR1 and CDR2: SGHDT and YYEEEE. V shed 2 bases and J 7 bases; nucleotides not matched to a gene: 12. The CDR3 coding sequence is TGTGCCAGCAGCTTCTTTGGGCTAGCGGGAGAAGGTAATGAGCAGTTCTTC. Translating gives CASSFFGLAGEGNEQFF.

The V call is TRBV28, the J call TRBJ2-1; D gene unclear. V dropped 6 bases and J dropped 8 bases, with 11 bases sitting between them. The germline gives CDR1 MDHEN, CDR2 SYDVKM. There are 12 residues in the CDR3. CDR3 bases: TGTGCCAGCAGAACTCCAGGCCATGAGCAGTTCTTC. Protein sequence: CASRTPGHEQFF.

The chain employs TRBV7-2 and TRBJ2-7; 11 bases fit TRBD2. The CDR3 is 15 residues long. The J segment lost 4 bases and the V segment lost 4 bases, leaving 6 bases of the junction unmatched. Germline V gives CDR1 SGHTA, CDR2 FQGNSA. CDR3 in DNA: TGTGCCAGCAGCTCTACTAGCGGGAGTGAATACGAGCAGTACTTC. Translated, it gives CASSSTSGSEYEQYF.

The chain recombines TRBV30 with TRBJ2-7; TRBD1 matches at 10 bases. Germline V gene data show CDR1 as GTSNPN and CDR2 as SVGIG (reference sequence). This CDR3 region has 14 residues. V dropped 5 bases and J dropped 5; count of bases not matched to a gene: 9. CDR3 sequence (DNA): TGTGCCTGGGGGAAGGACAGGGGGATCGACGAGCAGTACTTC. This codes for CAWGKDRGIDEQYF.

In its sample, this clone was seen a few times. V usage is TRBV5-1 and J usage is TRBJ1-3; a possible D gene is TRBD1 (6 bases). The CDR3 runs 16 residues. Trimming cost V 5 bases and J 1 base, with 16 bases left between them. CDR1 and CDR2 (germline): SGHRS, YFSETQ. Here the CDR3 DNA reads TGCGCCAGCAGTCATCGAAACCAGGGGTCTGGAAACACCATATATTTT. Protein: CASSHRNQGSGNTIYF.